The 20 T cell receptor beta chains below were found in one sample sequenced in a study of technical replicates of blood from several donors. Produced via immunoSEQ multiplex PCR; TCRdb's table is partial and in-frame only. The sample holds 90,000 to 100,000 clones, approximately 96% seen once. Sequenced input: T cells isolated from PBMCs. These TCRs come from a human donor in good health.

The J gene is TRBJ1-1, the V gene TRBV6-5, with D hard to call. This CDR3 has 11 residues. V shed 6 bases and J shed 10 bases, with 12 bases lying between them. Germline V lookup: CDR1 MNHEY, CDR2 SVGAGI. In nucleotides, the CDR3 is TGTGCCAGCAGCTCCTCTGGCGGAGCTTTCTTT. Protein sequence: CASSSSGGAFF.

The chain couples TRBV7-2 to TRBJ1-2; 9 bases match TRBD1. The CDR3 has 16 residues. The trim removed 7 bases at V and 7 bases at J, leaving 16 bases unmatched. Germline V gene lookup returns CDR1 SGHTA and CDR2 FQGNSA. The CDR3 bases are TGTGCCAGCAACTCACCGTCTGGTACAGGGGGCCGTGGCTACACCTTC. Amino acids: CASNSPSGTGGRGYTF.

This chain connects TRBV5-1 to TRBJ2-3, with 10 positions matching TRBD2. Germline V gives CDR1 SGHRS, CDR2 YFSETQ. V lost 8 bases to trimming and J lost 2 bases; unmatched junction nucleotides: 8. This CDR3 contains 15 residues. The CDR3 is CASSTSGVITDTQYF. CDR3 coding DNA: TGCGCCAGTAGTACTAGCGGGGTCATCACAGATACGCAGTATTTT. The full variable domain, in which reference TRBV5-1 and TRBJ2-3 provide the parts outside the CDR3, is KAGVTQTPRYLIKTRGQQVTLSCSPISGHRSVSWYQQTPGQGLQFLFEYFSETQRNKGNFPGRFSGRQFSNSRSEMNVSTLELGDSALYLCASSTSGVITDTQYFGPGTRLTVL.

V gene TRBV11-3 combines with J gene TRBJ1-2; tentative D call: TRBD1 (5 bases). V lost 3 bases, J lost 4 bases, and 15 bases lay in between. CDR3 size: 15 residues. CDR1 is SGHNT, CDR2 YENEEA, per germline. The CDR3 DNA reads TGTGCCAGCAGCTTCGCCAGGGTAAGGATCTATGGCTACACCTTC. This sequence encodes CASSFARVRIYGYTF.

The chain employs TRBV5-1 and TRBJ2-5, with D unclear. Trimming pared 0 bases from V and 4 bases from J, leaving 4 bases between. Germline CDR1 SGHRS, CDR2 YFSETQ. This CDR3 region has 12 residues. CDR3 sequence reads: CASSLASETQYF. CDR3 DNA sequence: TGCGCCAGCAGCTTGGCCTCAGAGACCCAGTACTTC.

This clone has a single count. CDR3 sequence reads: CASSELANPYNEQFF. In nucleotides, the CDR3 is TGTGCCAGCAGCGAACTAGCGAACCCCTACAATGAGCAGTTCTTC. The genes are TRBV7-9 and TRBJ2-1, with 7 bases lining up with TRBD2. This CDR3 region has 15 residues. CDR1 is SEHNR and CDR2 is FQNEAQ in the germline V gene (reference sequence). The junction had 6 bases not matched to a gene; V was cut back by 5 bases and J by 2 bases.

The rearrangement uses TRBV29-1 and TRBJ1-4; TRBD1 agrees at 7 bases. V lost 4 bases and J lost 3; bases outside the gene matches: 2. Germline V lookup: CDR1 SQVTM, CDR2 ANQGSEA. This CDR3 is 13 amino acids long. CDR3 DNA sequence: TGCAGCGTTGCCGGGACAGCTAATGAAAAACTGTTTTTT. It specifies CSVAGTANEKLFF.

V gene TRBV29-1 combines with J gene TRBJ1-1; maybe TRBD1 (5 bases). With 6 bases removed from V and 4 bases from J, the gap between germline ends came to 9 bases. This CDR3 spans 11 amino acids. Germline V gene lookup returns CDR1 SQVTM and CDR2 ANQGSEA. Here the CDR3 reads CSVPGSTEAFF. The CDR3 coding sequence is TGCAGCGTGCCAGGGTCCACTGAAGCTTTCTTT.

The V gene is TRBV27, the J gene TRBJ2-2; 10 bases agree with TRBD1. Germline V lookup: CDR1 MNHEY, CDR2 SMNVEV (reference sequence). This CDR3 has 16 residues. The V and J ends lost 5 bases and 4 bases, in that order; junction bases with no gene match: 7. The DNA for the CDR3 is TGTGCCAGCAGTCTCCGGGACAGGGGATCCACCGGGGAGCTGTTTTTT. Protein sequence: CASSLRDRGSTGELFF.

V and J are TRBV13 and TRBJ2-5; 7 nucleotides line up with TRBD2. Germline V gene lookup returns CDR1 PRHDT and CDR2 FYEKMQ (reference sequence). The CDR3 runs to 14 residues. V shed 5 bases and J 2 bases; nucleotides not matched to a gene: 5. The CDR3 here is CASSVRLAQETQYF. The DNA for the CDR3 is TGTGCCAGCAGCGTAAGACTAGCTCAAGAGACCCAGTACTTC.

The V and J genes are TRBV19 and TRBJ2-1; possible D gene TRBD1, 6 bases. Germline CDR1 is LNHDA and CDR2 is SQIVND (reference sequence). The CDR3 is 18 residues long. The germline V and J ends were trimmed by 10 bases and 4 bases, with 29 bases remaining between them. The DNA for the CDR3 is TGTGCCACCACTGTTGGTGTGACAGGATTTCGTACATACAATGAGCAGTTCTTC. It codes for CATTVGVTGFRTYNEQFF.

This rearrangement joins TRBV27 to TRBJ2-1; 8 nucleotides align to TRBD1. V lost 2 bases and J lost 9; bases outside the gene matches: 9. The CDR3 is 15 residues long. Germline loops: CDR1 MNHEY, CDR2 SMNVEV (reference sequence). The CDR3: CASSLRQGARGEQFF. The CDR3 nucleotides are TGTGCCAGCAGTTTAAGGCAGGGGGCGCGAGGTGAGCAGTTCTTC.

The chain couples TRBV19 to TRBJ2-2, with unresolved D. The CDR3 is 14 amino acids. Trimming removed 10 bases at V and 1 base at J, with 13 bases between. Germline lookup yields CDR1 LNHDA and CDR2 SQIVND (reference sequence). CDR3 coding DNA: TGTGCCACCCCGAAGACACTGAACACCGGGGAGCTGTTTTTT. This gives the protein CATPKTLNTGELFF.

The CDR3 DNA follows: TGTGCCAGCAGTCCTCAGGGTATTAGTTATCAGCCCCAGCATTTT. Encoded protein: CASSPQGISYQPQHF. The rearrangement joins TRBV6-1 to TRBJ1-5; perhaps TRBD1 as D (5 bases). V was shortened by 5 bases and J by 5 bases, with 16 bases between the two germline ends. Germline loops: CDR1 MNHNS, CDR2 SASEGT. The CDR3 totals 15 residues.

The CDR3 bases are TGTGCCAGCTCACCGACAGGGAGTGGGGCCAACGTCCTGACTTTC. Amino acid sequence: CASSPTGSGANVLTF. The V and J genes are TRBV18 and TRBJ2-6, with 7 bases lining up with TRBD1. The junction had 2 bases not matched to a gene; V was cut back by 3 bases and J by 3 bases. The germline gives CDR1 KGHSH, CDR2 LQKENI. The CDR3 runs 15 residues.

V is TRBV2 and J is TRBJ2-2; 7 nucleotides match TRBD2. In germline, CDR1 is SNHLY, CDR2 FYNNEI. Germline trimming cut 3 bases from V and 0 bases from J; bases unmatched to any gene: 22. The CDR3 contains 22 residues. The DNA of the CDR3 is TGTGCCAGCAGTGACGAGATCCTTCTAGCGGAACGGAACACAGCGAACACCGGGGAGCTGTTTTTT. It specifies CASSDEILLAERNTANTGELFF.

V usage is TRBV14 and J usage is TRBJ1-6, with D possibly matching TRBD1 (6 bases). This CDR3 has 15 amino acids. The germline V gene encodes CDR1 SGHDN and CDR2 FVKESK. Trimming took off 2 bases at V and 10 bases at J, with 15 bases between the two ends. The CDR3 DNA reads TGTGCCAGCAGCCAATTCAGGGGTTCGGGCTCACCCCTCCACTTT. It specifies CASSQFRGSGSPLHF.

In this sample, this clone turned up once. The J gene is TRBJ2-7, the V gene TRBV9; no reliable D call. The ends were cut back, 0 bases at V and 3 bases at J, with 13 bases in the middle. The CDR3 covers 15 residues. Germline V lookup: CDR1 SGDLS, CDR2 YYNGEE. The CDR3 loop is CASSVGGELFYEQYF. The DNA of the CDR3 is TGTGCCAGCAGCGTAGGTGGAGAACTCTTCTACGAGCAGTACTTC.

This clone appeared once. The chain employs TRBV6-1 and TRBJ2-1, with 7 bases aligning to TRBD2. The CDR3 is made up of 14 amino acids. From germline, CDR1 is MNHNS and CDR2 SASEGT. The V segment lost 5 bases and the J segment 7 bases; nucleotides outside the gene matches: 8. CDR3 DNA sequence: TGTGCCAGCAGTTGGGGAGGGGCGGAGAATGAGCAGTTCTTC. Amino acids: CASSWGGAENEQFF.

This clone was counted a few times. This chain uses TRBV5-4 with TRBJ1-2, with a tentative D call TRBD1 (5 bases). Deletions cut 4 bases from V and 7 bases from J, with 17 bases between. Germline V gives CDR1 SGHNT, CDR2 YYREEE (reference sequence). The CDR3 totals 14 residues. The CDR3 region has the DNA TGTGCCAGCAGCCCCTTTTGGGGGGATCCTGGCTACACCTTC. Its translation is CASSPFWGDPGYTF.